The 4 T cell receptor beta chains listed next were all sequenced from one sample in a study of shared clonotypes between healthy human individuals. Sequenced by immunoSEQ multiplex PCR; TCRdb stores in-frame clones only, minus some. The data contain 950,000 to 1,100,000 clones, about 80% of them singletons. The sequenced sample was memory CD4+ T cells from PBMCs. Subset: CD45RA-negative fraction. The receptor source for this set is a man younger than 30 in good health. Some clones in this sample may be carry-over from other donors' samples.

V and J are TRBV4-1 and TRBJ2-4, with unresolved D. The CDR3 has 16 residues. In germline, CDR1 is MGHRA, CDR2 YSYEKL. Between the trimmed V and J ends, which lost 5 bases and 0 bases, there was a span of 14 bases. CDR3 loop: CASSAGESLAKNIQYF. For the CDR3, the DNA is TGCGCCAGCAGCGCCGGAGAGTCTCTAGCCAAAAACATTCAGTACTTC.

A word on this clone: The sample carries other DNA sequences with the same CDR3. This chain connects TRBV5-4 to TRBJ1-1; TRBD1 matches 8 bases. The V gene end was trimmed by 4 bases and the J gene end by 1 base; junction bases not matched to a gene: 6. Germline V gene sequence: CDR1 SGHNT, CDR2 YYREEE (reference sequence). The CDR3 spans 15 residues. CDR3 DNA: TGTGCCAGCAGCGACCCCGGGACAGGGAACACTGAAGCTTTCTTT. Translated, it gives CASSDPGTGNTEAFF.

The gene calls are TRBV4-2 and TRBJ2-1, with TRBD2 identical over 8 bases. J gave up 10 bases and V 1 base, and 6 bases lay outside the gene matches. Germline values: CDR1 LGHNA, CDR2 YNFKEQ. The CDR3 length is 14 residues. In DNA, the CDR3 is TGTGCCAGCAGCCAAGTCGGGAGGGGTAGCGAGCAGTTCTTC. Amino acids: CASSQVGRGSEQFF.

This chain connects TRBV5-1 to TRBJ2-1; 13 positions match TRBD2. The CDR3 spans 15 residues. In germline, CDR1 is SGHRS, CDR2 YFSETQ. V trimming: 7 bases; J trimming: 8 bases; junction bases outside the gene matches: 9. The CDR3 DNA follows: TGCGCCAGCGGCCGGACTAGCGGGAGTAGAGATGAGCAGTTCTTC. Its translation: CASGRTSGSRDEQFF.